The next 14 T cell receptor beta chains were all read from a single sample in a study of blood T cell repertoires in COVID-19. The repertoire was sequenced with immunoSEQ multiplex PCR; TCRdb's copy has only in-frame clones and lacks some. This sample has fewer than 250,000 clones; about 93% occur once, and the top ten carry 0.8% to 1%. The specimen was peripheral blood. The receptors originated from a man aged 55 to 69 with COVID-19, enrolled during active disease.

The rearrangement uses TRBV3-1 (or the pseudogene TRBV3-2) and TRBJ2-5; 10 positions agree with TRBD2. Trimming at V came to 3 bases and at J to 4 bases, leaving 5 bases not matched to a gene. CDR1 and CDR2 from the germline V gene are LGHDT and YNNKEL (reference sequence). CDR3 length: 15 amino acids. The CDR3: CASSHPSGSGETQYF. The CDR3 region has the DNA TGTGCCAGCAGCCACCCTAGCGGGAGCGGAGAGACCCAGTACTTC.

The chain has TRBV7-3 and TRBJ2-3; 13 nucleotides line up with TRBD2. J lost 6 bases, V lost 2 bases, and 8 bases had no gene match. The CDR3 has 17 amino acids. Germline V gene sequence: CDR1 SGHTA, CDR2 FQGTGA. The CDR3 DNA sequence: TGTGCCAGCAGCTTAGGCACTAGCGGGAGGGCAACGGATACGCAGTATTTT. This codes for CASSLGTSGRATDTQYF.

This chain joins TRBV4-2 and TRBJ1-5; D unclear. The CDR3 is 16 amino acids. Per germline, CDR1 LGHNA and CDR2 YNFKEQ. Deletions cut 0 bases from V and 0 bases from J, with 9 bases between. CDR3 amino acids: CASSQELSYSNQPQHF. The CDR3 bases are TGTGCCAGCAGCCAAGAGTTATCCTATAGCAATCAGCCCCAGCATTTT.

This clone was detected only a few times. The sample contains more than one DNA sequence encoding this CDR3. The genes are TRBV12-3 or TRBV12-4 and TRBJ1-2; D is uncertain. The CDR3 contains 13 residues. Deletions cut 0 bases from V and 2 bases from J, with 4 bases between. The CDR3 DNA sequence: TGTGCCAGCAGTTTAGCGCAGAACTATGGCTACACCTTC. Its translation: CASSLAQNYGYTF.

This clone came up once. CDR3 in amino acids: CASSSLRGNTEAFF. The CDR3 DNA reads as TGTGCCAGCAGCTCACTAAGGGGGAACACTGAAGCTTTCTTT. The chain recombines TRBV6-5 with TRBJ1-1; tentatively, D is TRBD1 (5 bases). V was shortened by 6 bases and J by 1 base, with 12 bases between the two germline ends. The germline gives CDR1 MNHEY, CDR2 SVGAGI. The CDR3 has 14 residues.

V is TRBV7-3 and J is TRBJ2-3; possible D gene TRBD2, 5 bases. Trimming took 5 bases from V and 4 from J, leaving 13 bases between them. CDR1 SGHTA and CDR2 FQGTGA come from the germline V gene. The CDR3 runs to 14 residues. The CDR3 bases are TGTGCCAGCAGCCCCCCCGGGAACCCAGATACGCAGTATTTT. Protein: CASSPPGNPDTQYF.

J is TRBJ2-1 and V is TRBV6-5; no firm D call. Germline CDR1 MNHEY, CDR2 SVGAGI. CDR3 size: 16 residues. V lost 0 bases and J 3 bases, leaving 12 bases between the germline ends. The CDR3: CASSYSHMGLYNEQFF. The CDR3 nucleotides are TGTGCCAGCAGTTACTCCCACATGGGCCTCTACAATGAGCAGTTCTTC.

A few counts support this clone. V usage is TRBV4-1 and J usage is TRBJ2-7; 10 bases map to TRBD1. In germline, CDR1 is MGHRA, CDR2 YSYEKL. The V segment lost 2 bases and the J segment 2 bases; nucleotides outside the gene matches: 3. The CDR3 consists of 15 residues. The chain's CDR3 is CASSQSGTGAYEQYF. CDR3 nucleotide sequence: TGCGCCAGCAGCCAATCGGGGACAGGGGCCTACGAGCAGTACTTC.

The chain recombines TRBV4-1 with TRBJ1-2; D not certain. Trimming took 6 bases from V and 1 from J, leaving 15 bases between them. The CDR3 contains 15 residues. Germline lookup yields CDR1 MGHRA and CDR2 YSYEKL. The CDR3 loop reads CASRPSPTVNYGYTF. CDR3 nucleotide sequence: TGCGCCAGCAGACCAAGCCCTACAGTTAACTATGGCTACACCTTC.

V usage is TRBV10-3 and J usage is TRBJ2-2; 14 bases are a match to TRBD2. CDR3 length equals 19 residues. Germline CDR1 and CDR2: ENHRY and SYGVKD. Trimming took 6 bases from V and 4 from J; bases not matched to a gene: 13. The CDR3 coding sequence is TGTGCCATCAGCGGGACCGGGACTAGCGGGAGTCGGGTCACCGGGGAGCTGTTTTTT. Its protein is CAISGTGTSGSRVTGELFF.

CDR3 in DNA: TGTGCCAGCAGTCACCTACAGGGGGCTGATTCACCCCTCCACTTT. As protein: CASSHLQGADSPLHF. The chain couples TRBV2 to TRBJ1-6; TRBD1 matches at 9 bases. Germline trimming cut 5 bases from V and 8 bases from J; bases unmatched to any gene: 7. From germline, CDR1 is SNHLY and CDR2 FYNNEI. This CDR3 has 15 amino acids.

The CDR3: CASSLAWGGSYEQYF. The CDR3 region has the DNA TGTGCCAGCAGCTTAGCTTGGGGAGGTTCCTACGAGCAGTACTTC. The V call is TRBV7-2, the J call TRBJ2-7; perhaps TRBD2 as D (6 bases). The CDR3 has 15 residues. CDR1 and CDR2 from the germline V gene are SGHTA and FQGNSA. The V and J ends lost 0 bases and 1 base respectively, with 10 bases between them.

This chain connects TRBV5-1 to TRBJ2-7; TRBD1 might be the D (5 bases). Germline V gene sequence: CDR1 SGHRS, CDR2 YFSETQ. This CDR3 region has 12 residues. V lost 4 bases to trimming and J lost 3 bases, with 8 bases between them. The CDR3 is CASSHDSYEQYF. Written as DNA, the CDR3 is TGCGCCAGCAGCCATGACAGCTACGAGCAGTACTTC.

The chain has TRBV21-1 and TRBJ2-2; the table's D call, TRBD1, has no DNA check behind it. TRBV21-1 is a listed pseudogene. The length of the CDR3 is 17 residues. The chain's CDR3 is CASNKTGPELGTGELFF. CDR3 nucleotide sequence: TGTGCCAGCAACAAGACAGGGCCAGAGTTGGGAACCGGGGAGCTGTTTTTT.